These 24 T cell receptor beta chains were all obtained from the same sample, sequenced in a study of blood T cells in healthy people across ages. Together with a sample-barcoded 5' primer, a J-beta primer mix was included in a second PCR lasting roughly 6 to 12 cycles. MiXCR, applied by TCRdb to the 5' RACE reads, yields one record per CDR3 protein. The data contain more than 800,000 distinct CDR3 sequences, 29% of them singletons. The sample consisted of blood. These receptors were collected from an elderly woman in good health.

This clonotype was observed many times. The chain is built from TRBV20-1 and TRBJ2-5; TRBD1 agrees at 8 bases. Germline CDR1 DFQATT, CDR2 SNEGSKA (reference sequence). After removal of 6 bases from V and 5 bases from J, the junction contained 11 bases not matched to a gene. There are 14 residues in the CDR3. CDR3 protein: CSARSQGARETQYF. DNA for the CDR3: TGCAGTGCCCGGTCCCAGGGGGCGCGGGAGACCCAGTACTTC.

This clonotype was seen many times. The chain recombines TRBV6-1 with TRBJ1-5, with 9 positions matching TRBD1. V shed 3 bases and J 4 bases; nucleotides not matched to a gene: 10. CDR1 is MNHNS, CDR2 SASEGT, per germline. CDR3 length equals 17 residues. The DNA for the CDR3 is TGTGCCAGCAGTGAGTACGGGACAGGGTTCTCTAATCAGCCCCAGCATTTT. Its protein is CASSEYGTGFSNQPQHF.

The DNA of the CDR3 is TGCGCCAGCAGCTTGGTCGGCAGCCCAGGCTATGGCTACACCTTC. Its protein product is CASSLVGSPGYGYTF. The V and J genes are TRBV5-1 and TRBJ1-2, with D unresolved. Germline V gives CDR1 SGHRS, CDR2 YFSETQ. Trimming shortened V by 0 bases and J by 4 bases, and 13 bases separated the two germline ends. The CDR3 has 15 amino acids.

The V call is TRBV6-6, the J call TRBJ2-3; no clear D. V was trimmed by 4 bases and J by 2 bases, leaving 13 bases between them. Germline CDR1 is MNHNY and CDR2 is SVGAGI (reference sequence). The CDR3 has 15 amino acids. CDR3 protein: CASSSLGQNTDTQYF. The CDR3 nucleotides are TGTGCCAGCAGTTCCCTGGGCCAGAACACAGATACGCAGTATTTT.

Many counts were recorded for this clonotype. This chain's CDR3 is CASSLDQKGTQYF. CDR3 nucleotide sequence: TGTGCCAGCAGCTTAGACCAGAAGGGTACGCAGTATTTT. V and J are TRBV7-9 and TRBJ2-3; D is unclear. The CDR3 extends over 13 amino acids. V was shortened by 1 base and J by 8 bases, with 10 bases between the two germline ends. In germline, CDR1 is SEHNR, CDR2 FQNEAQ (reference sequence).

Comment on this clonotype: Just one base apart from a much larger clone, this may be a read error. The chain employs TRBV24-1 and TRBJ2-1, with TRBD1 as a possible D gene (6 bases). CDR1 and CDR2 from the germline V gene are KGHDR and SFDVKD. This CDR3 is 12 amino acids long. The CDR3 region is CATGQFYNERFF. DNA for the CDR3: TGTGCCACTGGACAGTTCTACAATGAGCGGTTCTTC.

This clonotype was found many times. J is TRBJ1-5 and V is TRBV11-2; possible D gene TRBD1, 5 bases. V gave up 2 bases and J gave up 7 bases, with 12 bases separating them. Germline V gives CDR1 SGHAT, CDR2 FQNNGV. The CDR3 covers 14 residues. CDR3 nucleotides: TGTGCCAGCAGCTTACAGGGAAAATTCCAGCCCCAGCATTTT. This sequence encodes CASSLQGKFQPQHF.

The J gene is TRBJ2-2, the V gene TRBV12-3 or TRBV12-4, with a possible D match to TRBD1 (5 bases). V was clipped by 1 base and J by 6 bases, with 12 bases between them. This CDR3 is built from 15 residues. The CDR3 DNA follows: TGTGCCAGCAGTTTAGGTTCGCCAGGGTCCGGGGAGCTGTTTTTT. This translates into CASSLGSPGSGELFF.

This rearrangement joins TRBV20-1 to TRBJ2-7, with D uncertain. The V gene's germline CDR1 is DFQATT and CDR2 SNEGSKA (reference sequence). CDR3 length: 13 residues. The germline V and J ends were trimmed by 6 bases and 4 bases, with 16 bases remaining between them. CDR3: CSAPLRPGYEQYF. CDR3 DNA sequence: TGCAGTGCACCACTCAGGCCCGGTTACGAGCAGTACTTC.

This clonotype was counted many times. The V and J genes are TRBV7-9 and TRBJ1-4; a possible D gene is TRBD1 (6 bases). The CDR3 loop spans 16 amino acids. Trimming stripped 5 bases from V and 0 bases from J, with 13 bases between. In germline, CDR1 is SEHNR, CDR2 FQNEAQ (reference sequence). CDR3 DNA: TGTGCCAGCAGCGCCCGACAGGATGCAACTAATGAAAAACTGTTTTTT. Translated, it gives CASSARQDATNEKLFF.

This clonotype was picked up a small number of times. The rearrangement links TRBV30 to TRBJ1-2, with D possibly matching TRBD1 (6 bases). This CDR3 has 16 amino acids. The germline V gene has CDR1 GTSNPN and CDR2 SVGIG (reference sequence). Trimming cost V 0 bases and J 8 bases, with 22 bases left between them. CDR3 coding DNA: TGTGCCTGGAGTGTGGTACCCCAACAGGGTCCGAGGGGCTACACCTTC. It yields the protein CAWSVVPQQGPRGYTF.

A word on this clonotype: The junction departs from the called germline gene at one end, perhaps through a read error. V is TRBV15 and J is TRBJ2-3; 7 nucleotides line up with TRBD1. The CDR3 covers 15 residues. CDR1 and CDR2 (germline): LNHNV, YYDKDF (reference sequence). The CDR3 bases are TGTGCCACCAGCCAACAGGGGCACACAACAGGTACGCAGTATTTT. Its protein product is CATSQQGHTTGTQYF.

V gene TRBV21-1 combines with J gene TRBJ2-2; TRBD1, the D gene given by the table, was not confirmed from the DNA. TRBV21-1 is a documented pseudogene. This CDR3 is 17 amino acids long. CDR3 coding DNA: TGTGCCAGCAGCGAAGGGCGGGACACCCCGAACACCGGGGAGCTGTTTTTT. Translation gives CASSEGRDTPNTGELFF.

The table lists this clonotype with many counts. The V gene is TRBV9, the J gene TRBJ2-5; D is uncertain. Germline V gene lookup returns CDR1 SGDLS and CDR2 YYNGEE. The CDR3 length is 13 residues. V was pared by 5 bases and J by 3 bases, with 11 bases between. The CDR3, as DNA: TGTGCCAGCAGGAAGACCGAAGAAGAGACCCAGTACTTC. Amino acids: CASRKTEEETQYF.

With regard to this clonotype: Being one base from a much bigger clone, this may be a read error. As the CDR3 is not closed by the conserved phenylalanine or tryptophan, this likely results from a read error. CDR3 DNA: TGTGCCAGCAGTGAAGGCAGAAACAATGAGCAGTTCCTC. This gives the protein CASSEGRNNEQFL. The V gene is TRBV2, the J gene TRBJ2-1; D is unresolved. The CDR3 sequence is 13 residues long. V was cut by 1 base and J by 5 bases, with 6 bases left in between. Looked up from germline, CDR1 is SNHLY and CDR2 is FYNNEI.

About this clonotype itself: A much larger clone differs by one base, so this may be a read error. The rearrangement links TRBV6-5 to TRBJ2-1; D is ambiguous. Germline-derived CDR1 and CDR2 are MNHEY and SVGAGI. This CDR3 has 15 residues. V was cut by 8 bases and J by 0 bases, with 14 bases left in between. The CDR3 DNA sequence: TGTGCCAGCGGTTTTCAGGAAAGCTCCTACAATGAGCAGTTCTTC. It translates to CASGFQESSYNEQFF.

The V and J genes are TRBV3-1 and TRBJ2-5; 11 bases are a match to TRBD2. Germline V gene sequence: CDR1 LGHDT, CDR2 YNNKEL (reference sequence). The CDR3 spans 17 residues. The trim removed 0 bases at V and 4 bases at J, leaving 7 bases unmatched. CDR3 DNA sequence: TGTGCCAGCAGCCAAGATGGGACCGGGACTAGCGGAGAGACCCAGTACTTC. It translates to CASSQDGTGTSGETQYF.

Ten or more counts support this clonotype. The chain links TRBV5-1 to TRBJ2-7; D is possibly TRBD1 or TRBD2 (5 bases each). This CDR3 comprises 14 residues. Germline V gene sequence: CDR1 SGHRS, CDR2 YFSETQ. V shed 3 bases and J shed 2 bases, with 12 bases lying between them. CDR3 sequence: CASSWGTGPYEQYF. CDR3 coding DNA: TGCGCCAGCAGCTGGGGGACCGGACCCTACGAGCAGTACTTC.

The V gene is TRBV19, the J gene TRBJ1-5; 9 bases are shared with TRBD1. The CDR3 contains 15 residues. V lost 7 bases to trimming and J lost 2 bases; unmatched junction nucleotides: 6. Germline V gives CDR1 LNHDA, CDR2 SQIVND (reference sequence). The CDR3 reads CASTKDRGRNQPQHF. DNA of the CDR3: TGTGCCAGTACTAAGGACAGGGGACGCAATCAGCCCCAGCATTTT.

This clonotype showed up just a few times. This chain joins TRBV18 and TRBJ1-1; D gene uncertain. The germline gives CDR1 KGHSH, CDR2 LQKENI. The CDR3 is 14 residues long. The V end was cut by 2 bases, the J end by 0 bases, with 7 bases between. In DNA, the CDR3 is TGTGCCAGCTCACCATCAGAGTTGAACACTGAAGCTTTCTTT. Its protein product is CASSPSELNTEAFF.

The J gene is TRBJ2-1, the V gene TRBV5-1; 11 bases align to TRBD2. V dropped 0 bases and J dropped 9; count of bases not matched to a gene: 5. Germline V gives CDR1 SGHRS, CDR2 YFSETQ. This CDR3 contains 15 residues. The CDR3 DNA follows: TGCGCCAGCAGCTTGGGGGCTAGCGGGAGGACTGAGCAGTTCTTC. Encoded protein: CASSLGASGRTEQFF.

This clonotype occurred a few times. The chain has TRBV19 and TRBJ1-6; D is unresolved. The V end lost 3 bases, the J end lost 0 bases, and 12 bases lay between the germline ends. This CDR3 has 17 amino acids. CDR1 and CDR2 (germline): LNHDA, SQIVND (reference sequence). The CDR3 DNA follows: TGTGCCAGTAGTATTAATGACGCGAGCTCCTATAATTCACCCCTCCACTTT. Translated, it gives CASSINDASSYNSPLHF.

Written as DNA, the CDR3 is TGTGCCAGCAGTCCGGGCCGGTCGGGCCAGCCCCAGCATTTT. This encodes CASSPGRSGQPQHF. The chain combines TRBV12-3 or TRBV12-4 with TRBJ1-5; D is undetermined. V lost 5 bases to trimming and J lost 7 bases, with 15 bases between them. The CDR3 covers 14 residues.

Points on this clonotype: A much larger clone lies one base from this, so it may be a read error. The chain uses TRBV12-3 or TRBV12-4 and TRBJ1-4; D not certain. CDR3 length: 15 amino acids. V was clipped by 7 bases and J by 4 bases, with 16 bases between them. CDR3: CASTERGTGNEKLFF. Written as DNA, the CDR3 is TGTGCCAGCACCGAACGGGGTACCGGTAATGAAAAACTGTTTTTT.